Given below is one TCR beta chain in context. The CDR3 loop spans 14 amino acids. With 4 bases removed from V and 3 bases from J, the gap between germline ends came to 13 bases. The V gene's germline CDR1 is SGHNT and CDR2 YYREEE (reference sequence). Assay: immunoSEQ multiplex PCR; the TCRdb copy retains only in-frame clones and omits some. This table holds about 320,000 clones, 80% to 90% found once. This specimen comes from a study of blood T cell repertoires in COVID-19. Background on the study: Collection of acute and convalescent COVID-19 samples took place in the United States, Italy and Spain. The analysed material was cDNA or gDNA that came from T cells, B-cell-depleted T cells, or PBMCs.

The genes are TRBV5-4 and TRBJ2-5, with a possible D match to TRBD1 (6 bases). Sequenced: peripheral blood. The clonotype comes from a woman in her 50s with acute or convalescent COVID-19. The CDR3 protein is CASSERTGKETQYF. The CDR3 nucleotides are TGTGCCAGCAGCGAGAGAACAGGGAAAGAGACCCAGTACTTC.